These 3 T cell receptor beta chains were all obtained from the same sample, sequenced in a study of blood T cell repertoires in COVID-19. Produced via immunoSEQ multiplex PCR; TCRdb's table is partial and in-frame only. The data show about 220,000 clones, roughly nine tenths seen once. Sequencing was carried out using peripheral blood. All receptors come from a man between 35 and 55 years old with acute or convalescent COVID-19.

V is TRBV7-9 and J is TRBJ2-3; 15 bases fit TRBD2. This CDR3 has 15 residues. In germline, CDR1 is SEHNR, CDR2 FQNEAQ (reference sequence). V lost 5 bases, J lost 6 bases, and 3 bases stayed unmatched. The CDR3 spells CASSGLAGGHDTQYF. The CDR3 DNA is TGTGCCAGCAGCGGACTAGCGGGAGGGCATGATACGCAGTATTTT.

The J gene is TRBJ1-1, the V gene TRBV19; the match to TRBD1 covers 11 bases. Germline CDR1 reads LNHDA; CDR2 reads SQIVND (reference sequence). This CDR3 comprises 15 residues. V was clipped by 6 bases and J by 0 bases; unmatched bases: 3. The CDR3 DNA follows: TGTGCCAGTAGGGACAGGGGGCGGTTGAACACTGAAGCTTTCTTT. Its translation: CASRDRGRLNTEAFF.

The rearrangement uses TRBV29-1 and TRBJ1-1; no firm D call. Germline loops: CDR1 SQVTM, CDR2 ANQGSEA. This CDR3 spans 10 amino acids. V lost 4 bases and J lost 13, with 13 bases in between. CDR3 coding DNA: TGCAGCGTTGGGAGGGATCAAGTTTTCTTT. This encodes CSVGRDQVFF.